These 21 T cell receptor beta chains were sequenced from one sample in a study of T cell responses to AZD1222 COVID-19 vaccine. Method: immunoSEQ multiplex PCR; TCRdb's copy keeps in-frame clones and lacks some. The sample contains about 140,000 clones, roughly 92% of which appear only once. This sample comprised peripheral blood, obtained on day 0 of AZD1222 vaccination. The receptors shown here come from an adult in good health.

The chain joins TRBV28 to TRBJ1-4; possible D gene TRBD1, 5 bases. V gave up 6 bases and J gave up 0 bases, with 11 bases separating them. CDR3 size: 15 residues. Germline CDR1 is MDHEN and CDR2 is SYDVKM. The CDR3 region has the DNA TGTGCCAGCAGCCTAGACAGTGCAACTAATGAAAAACTGTTTTTT. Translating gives CASSLDSATNEKLFF.

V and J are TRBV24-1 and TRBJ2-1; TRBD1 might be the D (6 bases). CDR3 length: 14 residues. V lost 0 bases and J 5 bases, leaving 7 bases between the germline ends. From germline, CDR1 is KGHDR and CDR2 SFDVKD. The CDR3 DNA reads TGTGCCACCAGTGATTTGCACAGGGACAATGAGCAGTTCTTC. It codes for CATSDLHRDNEQFF.

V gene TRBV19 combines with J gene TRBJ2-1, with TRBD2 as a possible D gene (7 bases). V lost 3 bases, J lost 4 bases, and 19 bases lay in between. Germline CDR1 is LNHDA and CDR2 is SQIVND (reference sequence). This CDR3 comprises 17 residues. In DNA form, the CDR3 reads TGTGCCAGTAGTATTGGGGGGCTCGCGGGAGTTTACAATGAGCAGTTCTTC. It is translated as CASSIGGLAGVYNEQFF.

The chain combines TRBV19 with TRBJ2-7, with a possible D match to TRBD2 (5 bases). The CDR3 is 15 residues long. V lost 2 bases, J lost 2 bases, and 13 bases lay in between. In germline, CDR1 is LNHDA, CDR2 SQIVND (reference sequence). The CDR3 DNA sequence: TGTGCCAGTAGTATACACGGGGAAATCGCCTACGAGCAGTACTTC. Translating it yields CASSIHGEIAYEQYF.

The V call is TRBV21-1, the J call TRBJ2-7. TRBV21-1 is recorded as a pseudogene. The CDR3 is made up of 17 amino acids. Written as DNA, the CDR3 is TGTGCCAGCAGCAAAGAGGTCATCGGTAAACCGCCCTACGAGCAGTACTTC. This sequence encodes CASSKEVIGKPPYEQYF.

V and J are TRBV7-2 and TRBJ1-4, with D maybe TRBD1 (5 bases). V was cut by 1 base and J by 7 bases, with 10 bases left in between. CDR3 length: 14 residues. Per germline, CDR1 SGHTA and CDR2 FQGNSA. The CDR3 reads CASSLDRNIEKLFF. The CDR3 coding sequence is TGTGCCAGCAGCTTAGACAGGAACATTGAAAAACTGTTTTTT.

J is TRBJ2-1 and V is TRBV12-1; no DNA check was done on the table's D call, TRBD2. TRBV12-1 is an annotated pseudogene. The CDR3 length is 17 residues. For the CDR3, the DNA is TGTGCCAGCAGCTTTTCTAGCGGGAGAGCCCACTACAATGAGCAGTTCTTC. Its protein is CASSFSSGRAHYNEQFF.

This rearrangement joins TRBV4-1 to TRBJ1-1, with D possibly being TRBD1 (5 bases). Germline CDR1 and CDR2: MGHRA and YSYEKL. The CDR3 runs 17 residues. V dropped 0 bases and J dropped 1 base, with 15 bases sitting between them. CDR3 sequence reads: CASSQDWVRRGNTEAFF. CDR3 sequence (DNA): TGCGCCAGCAGCCAAGATTGGGTTAGAAGGGGGAACACTGAAGCTTTCTTT.

The CDR3 here is CASRSPDRPRNNEQFF. As DNA, the CDR3 is TGTGCCAGCAGATCCCCGGACAGGCCAAGGAACAATGAGCAGTTCTTC. The chain is built from TRBV5-4 and TRBJ2-1; TRBD1 aligns across 7 bases. The CDR3 loop spans 16 amino acids. The germline gives CDR1 SGHNT, CDR2 YYREEE (reference sequence). After removal of 5 bases from V and 5 bases from J, the junction contained 13 bases not matched to a gene.

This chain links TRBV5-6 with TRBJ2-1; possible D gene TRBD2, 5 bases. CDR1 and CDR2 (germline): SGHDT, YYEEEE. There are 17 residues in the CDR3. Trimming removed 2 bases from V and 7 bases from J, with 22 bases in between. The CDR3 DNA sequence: TGTGCCAGCAGCTTAACAAGGACGGGCCCCCCGGGGAATGAGCAGTTCTTC. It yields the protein CASSLTRTGPPGNEQFF. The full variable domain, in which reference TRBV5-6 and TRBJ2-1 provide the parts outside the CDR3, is DAGVTQSPTHLIKTRGQQVTLRCSPKSGHDTVSWYQQALGQGPQFIFQYYEEEERQRGNFPDRFSGHQFPNYSSELNVNALLLGDSALYLCASSLTRTGPPGNEQFFGPGTRLTVL.

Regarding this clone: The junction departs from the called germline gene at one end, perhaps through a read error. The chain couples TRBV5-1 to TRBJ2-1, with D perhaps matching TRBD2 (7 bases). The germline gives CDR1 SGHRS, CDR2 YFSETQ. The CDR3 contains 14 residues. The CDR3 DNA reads TGCGCCAGCAGGTTGGGGGGGCCTCTCAATGAGCAGTTCTTC. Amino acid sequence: CASRLGGPLNEQFF.

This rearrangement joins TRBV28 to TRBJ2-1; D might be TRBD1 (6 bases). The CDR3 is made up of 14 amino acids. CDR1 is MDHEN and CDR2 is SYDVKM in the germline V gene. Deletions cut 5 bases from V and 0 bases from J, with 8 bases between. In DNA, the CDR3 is TGTGCCAGCAGTCACAGGGTCTCCTACAATGAGCAGTTCTTC. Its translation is CASSHRVSYNEQFF.

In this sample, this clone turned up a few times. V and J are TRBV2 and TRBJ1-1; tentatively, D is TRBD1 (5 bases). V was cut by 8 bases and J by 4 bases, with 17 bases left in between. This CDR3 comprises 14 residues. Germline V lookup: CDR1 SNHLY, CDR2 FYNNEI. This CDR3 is CASELRGVGTEAFF. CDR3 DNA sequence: TGTGCCAGCGAACTCCGGGGGGTCGGCACTGAAGCTTTCTTT.

CDR3: CASSLYRGRSYGYTF. The CDR3 DNA is TGTGCCAGCAGCTTGTATCGGGGGCGCAGCTATGGCTACACCTTC. The J gene is TRBJ1-2, the V gene TRBV5-8; TRBD1 might be the D (6 bases). Trimming stripped 1 base from V and 4 bases from J, with 14 bases between. The CDR3 runs 15 residues. Germline CDR1 and CDR2: SGHTS and YDEGEE.

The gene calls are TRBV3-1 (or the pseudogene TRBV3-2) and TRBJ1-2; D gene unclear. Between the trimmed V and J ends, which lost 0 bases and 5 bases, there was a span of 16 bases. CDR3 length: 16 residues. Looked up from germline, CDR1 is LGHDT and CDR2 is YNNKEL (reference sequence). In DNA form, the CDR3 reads TGTGCCAGCAGCCAAGATCCGGCCCTCTTCGGGTATGGCTACACCTTC. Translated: CASSQDPALFGYGYTF.

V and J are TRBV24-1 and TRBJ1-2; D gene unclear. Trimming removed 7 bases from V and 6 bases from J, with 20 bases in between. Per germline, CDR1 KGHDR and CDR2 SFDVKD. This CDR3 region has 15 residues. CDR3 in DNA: TGTGCCACCAGCCTACCCGGGCCAAAAGGAGATGGCTACACCTTC. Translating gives CATSLPGPKGDGYTF.

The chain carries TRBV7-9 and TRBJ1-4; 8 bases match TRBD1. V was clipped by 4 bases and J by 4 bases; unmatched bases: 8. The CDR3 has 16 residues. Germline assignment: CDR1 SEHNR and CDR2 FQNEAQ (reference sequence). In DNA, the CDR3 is TGTGCCAGCAGCTCGGACAGGGCCACGGGTAATGAAAAACTGTTTTTT. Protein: CASSSDRATGNEKLFF.

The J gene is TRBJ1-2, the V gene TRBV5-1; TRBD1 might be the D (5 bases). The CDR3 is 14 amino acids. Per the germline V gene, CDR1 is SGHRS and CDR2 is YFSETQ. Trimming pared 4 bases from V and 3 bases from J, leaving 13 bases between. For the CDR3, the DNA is TGCGCCAGCAGCGAGGAAGGGGCGTACTATGGCTACACCTTC. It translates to CASSEEGAYYGYTF.

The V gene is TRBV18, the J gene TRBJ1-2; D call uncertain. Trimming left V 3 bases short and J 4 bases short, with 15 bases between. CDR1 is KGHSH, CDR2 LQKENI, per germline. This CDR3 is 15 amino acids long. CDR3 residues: CASSPSSGTGYGYTF. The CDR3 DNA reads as TGTGCCAGCTCACCCTCGTCCGGCACCGGCTATGGCTACACCTTC.

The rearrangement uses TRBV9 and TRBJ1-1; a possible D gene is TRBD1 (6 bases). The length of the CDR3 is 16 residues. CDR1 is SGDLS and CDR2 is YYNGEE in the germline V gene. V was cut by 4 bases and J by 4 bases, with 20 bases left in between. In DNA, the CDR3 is TGTGCCAGCAGCACCCCTGTGGGGGCGCATGGCACTGAAGCTTTCTTT. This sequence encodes CASSTPVGAHGTEAFF.

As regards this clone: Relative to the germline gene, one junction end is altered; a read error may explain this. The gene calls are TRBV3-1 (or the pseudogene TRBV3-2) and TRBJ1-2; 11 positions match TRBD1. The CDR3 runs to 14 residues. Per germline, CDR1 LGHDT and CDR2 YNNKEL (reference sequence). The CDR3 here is CASSQVAGQGGPAF. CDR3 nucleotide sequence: TGTGCCAGCAGCCAAGTAGCGGGACAGGGGGGCCCAGCCTTC.